Shown below are 10 T cell receptor beta chains from a single sample sequenced in a study of blood T cell repertoires in COVID-19. Generated by immunoSEQ multiplex PCR, the TCRdb table keeps only in-frame clones and is missing some. Of 85,000 to 120,000 clones in the sample, 70% to 90% were seen once. Sequenced input: peripheral blood. Receptors were obtained from a man between 50 and 59 years old with active or convalescent COVID-19.

V gene TRBV11-2 combines with J gene TRBJ1-1; no clear D gene. The CDR3 extends over 15 amino acids. V lost 0 bases and J 0 bases, leaving 8 bases between the germline ends. From germline, CDR1 is SGHAT and CDR2 FQNNGV. In DNA, the CDR3 is TGTGCCAGCAGCTTAGATTCAGGAATGAACACTGAAGCTTTCTTT. Amino acid sequence: CASSLDSGMNTEAFF.

The chain uses TRBV14 and TRBJ1-6; tentatively, D is TRBD1 (5 bases). Per the germline V gene, CDR1 is SGHDN and CDR2 is FVKESK. The CDR3 runs to 14 residues. The V gene lost 5 bases and the J gene lost 7 bases, with 12 bases spanning the gap. CDR3 in amino acids: CASSFGGGNSPLHF. CDR3 DNA: TGTGCCAGCAGCTTCGGGGGTGGGAATTCACCCCTCCACTTT.

The chain employs TRBV2 and TRBJ1-1; TRBD1 is a possible D gene (5 bases). The CDR3 loop spans 16 amino acids. The germline V and J ends were trimmed by 2 bases and 3 bases, with 16 bases remaining between them. Germline values: CDR1 SNHLY, CDR2 FYNNEI. The CDR3 nucleotides are TGTGCCAGCAGTGAAACGGTACAGGCTGAGGACACTGAAGCTTTCTTT. Amino acids: CASSETVQAEDTEAFF.

This chain connects TRBV24-1 to TRBJ2-7; TRBD1 matches 10 bases. Germline CDR1 and CDR2: KGHDR and SFDVKD. Losses at the gene ends were 9 bases for V and 5 bases for J; bases not matched to a gene: 6. The CDR3 extends over 13 amino acids. The CDR3 sequence is CATRDRGHDEQYV. The DNA for the CDR3 is TGTGCCACCCGAGACAGGGGGCACGACGAGCAGTACGTC.

This clone was counted once. The CDR3 is CASSSWTGSSGNTIYF. The CDR3 region has the DNA TGCGCCAGCAGCTCGTGGACAGGGAGCTCTGGAAACACCATATATTTT. J is TRBJ1-3 and V is TRBV5-1; 8 bases line up with TRBD1. This CDR3 region has 16 residues. V shed 3 bases, J shed 0 bases, and the junction held 5 bases outside the gene matches. Germline-derived CDR1 and CDR2 are SGHRS and YFSETQ.

This clone occurred once. The rearrangement joins TRBV10-3 to TRBJ1-4; D might be TRBD1 (5 bases). The CDR3 is 15 residues long. CDR1 and CDR2 from the germline V gene are ENHRY and SYGVKD. V lost 2 bases and J 8 bases, leaving 15 bases between the germline ends. The DNA of the CDR3 is TGTGCCATCAGTGAGGGGTTGACAGCTTGGGAAAAACTGTTTTTT. This gives the protein CAISEGLTAWEKLFF.

This chain links TRBV5-1 with TRBJ1-4, with D maybe TRBD1 (6 bases). The CDR3 is 15 amino acids. V was shortened by 2 bases and J by 8 bases, with 16 bases between the two germline ends. The germline V gene encodes CDR1 SGHRS and CDR2 YFSETQ. CDR3 in DNA: TGCGCCAGCAGCTTACAGGGACAAGTAAGGGAAAAACTGTTTTTT. Translated: CASSLQGQVREKLFF.

The V and J genes are TRBV5-1 and TRBJ2-1, with D tentatively TRBD2 (5 bases). Trimming shortened V by 0 bases and J by 8 bases, and 12 bases separated the two germline ends. Germline assignment: CDR1 SGHRS and CDR2 YFSETQ. The CDR3 has 14 amino acids. The CDR3 loop reads CASSLEEGGDEQFF. CDR3 DNA: TGCGCCAGCAGCTTGGAAGAGGGTGGGGATGAGCAGTTCTTC.

This chain links TRBV9 with TRBJ2-5, with 7 bases aligning to TRBD1. The CDR3 has 16 residues. CDR1 SGDLS and CDR2 YYNGEE come from the germline V gene. V was pared by 2 bases and J by 7 bases, with 14 bases of the junction left unmatched. The CDR3 DNA sequence: TGTGCCAGCAGCGTGGACCGGGACAGTGGTTTCGGGACCCAGTACTTC. Protein: CASSVDRDSGFGTQYF. Full variable domain (outside the CDR3, taken from reference TRBV9 and TRBJ2-5): DSGVTQTPKHLITATGQRVTLRCSPRSGDLSVYWYQQSLDQGLQFLIQYYNGEERAKGNILERFSAQQFPDLHSELNLSSLELGDSALYFCASSVDRDSGFGTQYFGPGTRLLVL.

This sequence joins TRBV19 and TRBJ2-2; 7 bases are shared with TRBD1. This CDR3 has 17 residues. Germline V lookup: CDR1 LNHDA, CDR2 SQIVND (reference sequence). After removal of 0 bases from V and 5 bases from J, the junction contained 9 bases not matched to a gene. CDR3 region: CASSIDQGVVGTGELFF. As DNA, the CDR3 is TGTGCCAGTAGTATAGACCAGGGGGTAGTAGGTACCGGGGAGCTGTTTTTT. The variable domain in full, with the rest retrieved from reference TRBV19 and TRBJ2-2, is DGGITQSPKYLFRKEGQNVTLSCEQNLNHDAMYWYRQDPGQGLRLIYYSQIVNDFQKGDIAEGYSVSREKKESFPLTVTSAQKNPTAFYLCASSIDQGVVGTGELFFGEGSRLTVL.